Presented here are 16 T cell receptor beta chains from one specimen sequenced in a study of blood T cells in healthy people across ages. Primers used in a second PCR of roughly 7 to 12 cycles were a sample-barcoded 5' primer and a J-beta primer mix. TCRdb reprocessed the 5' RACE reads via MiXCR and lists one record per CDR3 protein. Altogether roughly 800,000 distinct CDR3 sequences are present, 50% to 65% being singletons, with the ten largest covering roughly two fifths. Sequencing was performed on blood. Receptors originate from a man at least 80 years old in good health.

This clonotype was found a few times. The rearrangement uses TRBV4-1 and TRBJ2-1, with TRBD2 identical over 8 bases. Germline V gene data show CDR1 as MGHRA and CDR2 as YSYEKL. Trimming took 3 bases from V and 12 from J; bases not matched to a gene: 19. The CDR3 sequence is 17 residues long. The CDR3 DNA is TGCGCCAGCAGCCATCCTCCAGGGACTAGACCCTCCCAAGGGCAGTTCTTC. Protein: CASSHPPGTRPSQGQFF.

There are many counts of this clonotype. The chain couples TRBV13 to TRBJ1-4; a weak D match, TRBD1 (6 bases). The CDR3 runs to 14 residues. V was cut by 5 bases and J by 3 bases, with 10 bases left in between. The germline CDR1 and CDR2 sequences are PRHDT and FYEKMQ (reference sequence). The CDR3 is CASSRTEANEKLFF. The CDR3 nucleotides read TGTGCCAGCAGCCGGACAGAAGCTAATGAAAAACTGTTTTTT.

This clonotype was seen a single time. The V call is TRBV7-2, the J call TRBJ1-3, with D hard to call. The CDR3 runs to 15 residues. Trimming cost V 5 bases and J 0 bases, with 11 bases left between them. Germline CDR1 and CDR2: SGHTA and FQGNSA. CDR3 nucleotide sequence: TGTGCCAGCAGCGTAAGGGCAGACTCTGGAAACACCATATATTTT. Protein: CASSVRADSGNTIYF.

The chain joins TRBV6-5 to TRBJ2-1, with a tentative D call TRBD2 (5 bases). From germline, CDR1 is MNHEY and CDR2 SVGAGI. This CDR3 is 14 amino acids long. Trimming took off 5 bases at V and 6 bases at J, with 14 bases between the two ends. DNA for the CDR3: TGTGCCAGCAGTGGAGGACTTATCGGCAATGAGCAGTTCTTC. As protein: CASSGGLIGNEQFF.

Here the CDR3 DNA reads TGTGCCAGCAGCTTATCAAGGGGCAAGGATGAGCAGTTCTTC. Translating gives CASSLSRGKDEQFF. The V and J genes are TRBV7-3 and TRBJ2-1; TRBD1 is a possible D gene (5 bases). Germline values: CDR1 SGHTA, CDR2 FQGTGA. V lost 2 bases, J lost 8 bases, and 13 bases lay in between. CDR3 length equals 14 residues.

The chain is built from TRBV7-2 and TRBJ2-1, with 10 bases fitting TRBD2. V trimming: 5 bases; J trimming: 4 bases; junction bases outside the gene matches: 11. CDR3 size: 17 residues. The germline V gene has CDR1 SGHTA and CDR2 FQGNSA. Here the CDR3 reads CASSPRAGGTLYNEQFF. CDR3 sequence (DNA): TGTGCCAGCAGCCCGAGAGCGGGAGGGACCTTATACAATGAGCAGTTCTTC. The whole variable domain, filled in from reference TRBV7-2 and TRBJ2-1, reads GAGVSQSPSNKVTEKGKDVELRCDPISGHTALYWYRQSLGQGLEFLIYFQGNSAPDKSGLPSDRFSAERTGGSVSTLTIQRTQQEDSAVYLCASSPRAGGTLYNEQFFGPGTRLTVL.

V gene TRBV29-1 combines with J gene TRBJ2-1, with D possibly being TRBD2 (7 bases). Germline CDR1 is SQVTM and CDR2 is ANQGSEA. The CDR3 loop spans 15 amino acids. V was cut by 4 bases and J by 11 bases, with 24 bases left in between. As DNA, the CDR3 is TGCAGCGTTGGGGGGCCAGCGGGACTCCCCACGAAGCAGTTCTTC. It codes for CSVGGPAGLPTKQFF.

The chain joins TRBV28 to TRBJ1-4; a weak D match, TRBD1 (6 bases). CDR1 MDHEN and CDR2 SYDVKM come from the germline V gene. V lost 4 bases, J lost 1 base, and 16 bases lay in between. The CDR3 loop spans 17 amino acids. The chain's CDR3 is CASSSVEQGRTNEKLFF. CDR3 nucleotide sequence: TGTGCCAGCAGTTCTGTGGAGCAGGGGCGAACTAATGAAAAACTGTTTTTT.

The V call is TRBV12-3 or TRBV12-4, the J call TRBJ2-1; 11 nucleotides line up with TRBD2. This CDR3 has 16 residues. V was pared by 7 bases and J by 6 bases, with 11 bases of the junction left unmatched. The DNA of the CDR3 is TGTGCCAGCACCACAAGGGGGGGACTAGCGGTCAATGAGCAGTTCTTC. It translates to CASTTRGGLAVNEQFF.

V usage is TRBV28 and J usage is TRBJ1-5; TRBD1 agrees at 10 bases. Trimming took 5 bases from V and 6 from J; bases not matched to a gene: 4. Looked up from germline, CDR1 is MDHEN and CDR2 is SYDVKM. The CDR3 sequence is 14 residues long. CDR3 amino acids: CASSRQGAGQPQHF. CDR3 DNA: TGTGCCAGCAGTCGACAGGGGGCGGGTCAGCCCCAGCATTTT.

CDR3: CASSPEGGGNQPQHF. The CDR3 DNA follows: TGTGCCAGCAGCCCCGAGGGGGGCGGCAATCAGCCCCAGCATTTT. J is TRBJ1-5 and V is TRBV7-2; D is possibly TRBD1 (6 bases). Trimming stripped 5 bases from V and 2 bases from J, with 13 bases between. Looked up from germline, CDR1 is SGHTA and CDR2 is FQGNSA. The length of the CDR3 is 15 residues.

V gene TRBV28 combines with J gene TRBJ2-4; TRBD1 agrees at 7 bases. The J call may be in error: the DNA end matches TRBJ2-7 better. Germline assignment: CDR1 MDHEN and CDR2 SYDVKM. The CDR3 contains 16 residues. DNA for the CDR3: TGTGCCAGCAGTAAGCCCCGGGACAGAGGTACCTACGAGCAGTACTTC. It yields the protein CASSKPRDRGTYEQYF.

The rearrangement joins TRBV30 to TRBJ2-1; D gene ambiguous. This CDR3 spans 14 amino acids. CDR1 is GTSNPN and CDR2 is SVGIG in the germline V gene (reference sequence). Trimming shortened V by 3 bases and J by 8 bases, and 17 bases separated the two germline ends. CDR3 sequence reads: CAWSRRFPPYEQFF. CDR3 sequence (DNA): TGTGCCTGGAGCCGAAGGTTCCCGCCTTATGAGCAGTTCTTC.

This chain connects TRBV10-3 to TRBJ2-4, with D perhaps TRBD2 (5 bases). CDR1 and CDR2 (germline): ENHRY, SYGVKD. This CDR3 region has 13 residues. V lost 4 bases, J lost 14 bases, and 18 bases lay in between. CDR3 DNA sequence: TGTGCCATCAGTGTTACCCCGGTGGACTTCGAGTACTTC. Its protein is CAISVTPVDFEYF.

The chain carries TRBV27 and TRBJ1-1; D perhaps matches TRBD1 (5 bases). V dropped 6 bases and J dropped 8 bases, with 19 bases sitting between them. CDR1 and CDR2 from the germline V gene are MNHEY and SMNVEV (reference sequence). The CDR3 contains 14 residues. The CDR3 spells CASRNRGSLREAFF. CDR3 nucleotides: TGTGCCAGCAGGAACCGGGGCAGCCTTAGGGAAGCTTTCTTT.

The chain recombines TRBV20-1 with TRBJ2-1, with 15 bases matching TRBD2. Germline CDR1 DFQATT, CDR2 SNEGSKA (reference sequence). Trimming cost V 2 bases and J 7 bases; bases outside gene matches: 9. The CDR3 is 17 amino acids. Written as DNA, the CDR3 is TGCAGTGCTAGAAAGGGGGGTGGGACTAGCGGGAGGAATGAGCAGTTCTTC. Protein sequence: CSARKGGGTSGRNEQFF.